This T cell receptor beta chain appears in the sequencing data of a study of vaccination effects on CD4 cells after COVID-19. About the study: A couple of convalescent patients provided samples 16 days and one week prevaccination.

Only a few counts were recorded for this clone. The antigen is not known. The germline V and J ends were trimmed by 1 base and 1 base, with 1 base remaining between them. The length of the CDR3 is 13 residues. Germline loops: CDR1 PRHDT, CDR2 FYEKMQ (reference sequence). Produced via immunoSEQ multiplex PCR; TCRdb's table is partial and in-frame only. Of 40,000 to 50,000 clones listed, roughly 80% were seen once; the top ten hold just under 30%. Expansion of antigen-specific CD4+ T cells with viral peptide pools was carried out by the ViraFEST assay before sequencing. On roughly day 10 of culture, CD4+ T cells were separated out. From March to December 2020, the person had a SARS-CoV-2 infection that was confirmed by PCR.

The chain links TRBV13 to TRBJ2-2; D is undetermined. The sample in question was CD4+ T cells from PBMCs cultured with a peptide pool, obtained before COVID-19 vaccination. The source is a human donor who had a prior SARS-CoV-2 infection. The CDR3 DNA is TGTGCCAGCAGCTTAGAGAACACCGGGGAGCTGTTTTTT. Translating gives CASSLENTGELFF.